The 14 T cell receptor beta chains listed next were all sequenced from one sample in a study of T cells in Graves' hyperthyroidism and ophthalmopathy. Authors of the study amplified TCR beta CDR3 regions from RNA transcripts. A first-round RT-PCR of the TCR CDR3 used the HTBI primer set. MiXCR, applied by TCRdb to the multiplex PCR reads, yields one record per CDR3 protein. Of 300,000 to 400,000 distinct CDR3 sequences listed, more than 11% are singletons. Sequencing was performed on blood. All receptors derive from a young woman with Graves' hyperthyroidism.

This sequence joins TRBV27 and TRBJ2-5, with a tentative D call TRBD1 (6 bases). This CDR3 has 16 residues. V was pared by 3 bases and J by 0 bases, with 14 bases between. Germline-derived CDR1 and CDR2 are MNHEY and SMNVEV (reference sequence). The DNA of the CDR3 is TGTGCCAGCAGTTTCTCCGACAGGCCGTACCAAGAGACCCAGTACTTC. Translated: CASSFSDRPYQETQYF.

This clonotype was detected many times. The genes are TRBV20-1 and TRBJ2-1; TRBD2 might be the D (5 bases). Per the germline V gene, CDR1 is DFQATT and CDR2 is SNEGSKA (reference sequence). V dropped 0 bases and J dropped 6 bases, with 18 bases sitting between them. This CDR3 region has 16 residues. Here the CDR3 DNA reads TGCAGTGCTAGAGACTTTAGGGAGTTCTGGGCCAATGAGCAGTTCTTC. It yields the protein CSARDFREFWANEQFF.

V gene TRBV11-2 combines with J gene TRBJ2-1, with 8 bases fitting TRBD2. Trimming cost V 6 bases and J 4 bases; bases outside gene matches: 11. The germline V gene encodes CDR1 SGHAT and CDR2 FQNNGV. CDR3 size: 16 residues. The CDR3 DNA is TGTGCCAGCAGACCCGTAGCGGGATCCGCTTACAATGAGCAGTTCTTC. This sequence encodes CASRPVAGSAYNEQFF.

This clonotype was observed at least ten times. This chain connects TRBV12-3 or TRBV12-4 to TRBJ2-1, with 13 nucleotides matching TRBD2. CDR3 length: 15 amino acids. V shed 6 bases and J 6 bases; nucleotides not matched to a gene: 5. CDR3 region: CASRPGTSGINEQFF. Here the CDR3 DNA reads TGTGCCAGCAGGCCTGGGACTAGCGGGATCAATGAGCAGTTCTTC.

In this sample, this clonotype turned up many times. This sequence joins TRBV6-5 and TRBJ2-7, with 7 bases matching TRBD2. V was clipped by 0 bases and J by 3 bases; unmatched bases: 2. Germline V gene lookup returns CDR1 MNHEY and CDR2 SVGAGI. CDR3 length equals 14 residues. This CDR3 reads CASSYSGGSYEQYF. The CDR3 DNA sequence: TGTGCCAGCAGTTACTCGGGGGGGAGCTACGAGCAGTACTTC.

The CDR3 nucleotides read TGTGCCAGCAGTTACTCGGAGTTCTGGAGCTCCTACAATGAGCAGTTCTTC. This encodes CASSYSEFWSSYNEQFF. The J gene is TRBJ2-1, the V gene TRBV6-5; D is uncertain. This CDR3 region has 17 residues. The V gene lost 0 bases and the J gene lost 0 bases, with 12 bases spanning the gap. Germline loops: CDR1 MNHEY, CDR2 SVGAGI.

This clonotype was recorded a few times. V is TRBV3-1 and J is TRBJ1-3; D unresolved. CDR1 is LGHDT and CDR2 is YNNKEL in the germline V gene (reference sequence). Deletions cut 1 base from V and 4 bases from J, with 8 bases between. This CDR3 contains 14 residues. The CDR3 protein is CASSQGLYGNTIYF. In DNA form, the CDR3 reads TGTGCCAGCAGCCAAGGGCTGTACGGAAACACCATATATTTT. Using reference TRBV3-1 and TRBJ1-3 for the parts outside the CDR3, the full variable domain is DTAVSQTPKYLVTQMGNDKSIKCEQNLGHDTMYWYKQDSKKFLKIMFSYNNKELIINETVPNRFSPKSPDKAHLNLHINSLELGDSAVYFCASSQGLYGNTIYFGEGSWLTVV.

The gene calls are TRBV3-1 and TRBJ1-3; D remains ambiguous. The CDR3 has 14 amino acids. The germline gives CDR1 LGHDT, CDR2 YNNKEL (reference sequence). The V end was cut by 0 bases, the J end by 5 bases, with 8 bases between. The CDR3 is CASSQDQGRNTIYF. The CDR3 bases are TGTGCCAGCAGCCAAGATCAAGGCAGAAACACCATATATTTT.

In this sample, this clonotype turned up a few times. The V gene is TRBV28, the J gene TRBJ2-3; 8 bases fit TRBD1. Trimming took 5 bases from V and 6 from J; bases not matched to a gene: 10. This CDR3 has 15 amino acids. Germline V gene lookup returns CDR1 MDHEN and CDR2 SYDVKM. CDR3 loop: CASSRTGTGLDTQYF. The CDR3 DNA reads TGTGCCAGCAGTCGGACCGGGACAGGTCTTGATACGCAGTATTTT.

There are many counts of this clonotype. The V call is TRBV2, the J call TRBJ1-6; D remains unclear. This CDR3 has 16 residues. V lost 1 base and J 5 bases, leaving 12 bases between the germline ends. CDR1 is SNHLY, CDR2 FYNNEI, per germline. The chain's CDR3 is CASSEGAGANNSPLHF. The CDR3 DNA sequence: TGTGCCAGCAGTGAAGGAGCGGGAGCGAATAATTCACCCCTCCACTTT. Together with reference TRBV2 and TRBJ1-6, the CDR3 gives the full variable domain: EPEVTQTPSHQVTQMGQEVILRCVPISNHLYFYWYRQILGQKVEFLVSFYNNEISEKSEIFDDQFSVERPDGSNFTLKIRSTKLEDSAMYFCASSEGAGANNSPLHFGNGTRLTVT.

The genes are TRBV6-2 or TRBV6-3 and TRBJ2-7; 8 nucleotides align to TRBD2. This CDR3 is 17 amino acids long. From germline, CDR1 is MNHEY and CDR2 SVGEGT. V lost 3 bases to trimming and J lost 3 bases; unmatched junction nucleotides: 13. CDR3 sequence reads: CASSYKWGLGRNYEQYF. The CDR3 DNA is TGTGCCAGCAGTTATAAATGGGGACTAGGACGAAACTACGAGCAGTACTTC.

The table lists this clonotype with many counts. This rearrangement joins TRBV6-1 to TRBJ2-7; D is possibly TRBD1 or TRBD2 (5 bases each). The V gene's germline CDR1 is MNHNS and CDR2 SASEGT. The CDR3 is made up of 16 amino acids. V was pared by 5 bases and J by 5 bases, with 22 bases between. The CDR3: CASSSSGARYTNEQYF. CDR3 nucleotides: TGTGCCAGCAGTTCCTCCGGGGCGCGCTACACCAACGAGCAGTACTTC.

The chain carries TRBV20-1 and TRBJ2-7, with 9 bases lining up with TRBD1. CDR3 length equals 14 residues. The ends lost 3 bases at V and 4 bases at J; junction bases unmatched: 7. CDR1 and CDR2 from the germline V gene are DFQATT and SNEGSKA (reference sequence). CDR3 sequence (DNA): TGCAGTGCTAGGGGGGGGACAGGGCTGTACGAGCAGTACTTC. The encoded protein is CSARGGTGLYEQYF.

This clonotype was found many times. The V and J genes are TRBV11-2 and TRBJ2-1; D is tentatively TRBD1 or TRBD2 (5 bases each). Germline V lookup: CDR1 SGHAT, CDR2 FQNNGV. V was trimmed by 7 bases and J by 3 bases, leaving 19 bases between them. This CDR3 region has 16 residues. In nucleotides, the CDR3 is TGTGCCAGCACCTCTGGGACCACCTCCTACTACAATGAGCAGTTCTTC. As protein: CASTSGTTSYYNEQFF.